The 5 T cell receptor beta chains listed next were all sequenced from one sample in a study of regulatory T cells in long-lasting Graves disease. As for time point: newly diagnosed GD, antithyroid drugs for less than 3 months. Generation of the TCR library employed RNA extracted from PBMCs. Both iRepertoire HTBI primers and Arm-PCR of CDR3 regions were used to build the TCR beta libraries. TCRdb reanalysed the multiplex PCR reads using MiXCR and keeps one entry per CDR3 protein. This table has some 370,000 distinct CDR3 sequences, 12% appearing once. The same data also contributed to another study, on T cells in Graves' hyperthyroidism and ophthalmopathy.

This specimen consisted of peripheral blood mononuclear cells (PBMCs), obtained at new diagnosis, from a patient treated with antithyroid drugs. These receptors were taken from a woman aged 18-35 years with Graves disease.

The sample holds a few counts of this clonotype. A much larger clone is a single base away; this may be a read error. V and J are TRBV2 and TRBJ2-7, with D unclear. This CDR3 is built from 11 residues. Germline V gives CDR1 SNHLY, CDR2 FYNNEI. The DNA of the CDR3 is TGTGCCAGCACCCTGTTCCCGGAGCGGTACTTC. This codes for CASTLFPERYF.

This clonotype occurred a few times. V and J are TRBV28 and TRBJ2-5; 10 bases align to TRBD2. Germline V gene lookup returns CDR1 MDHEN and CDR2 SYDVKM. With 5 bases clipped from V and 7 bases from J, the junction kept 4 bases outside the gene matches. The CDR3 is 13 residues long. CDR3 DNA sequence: TGTGCCAGCAGTCGAGCGGGAGGGGGGACCCAGTACTTC. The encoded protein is CASSRAGGGTQYF.

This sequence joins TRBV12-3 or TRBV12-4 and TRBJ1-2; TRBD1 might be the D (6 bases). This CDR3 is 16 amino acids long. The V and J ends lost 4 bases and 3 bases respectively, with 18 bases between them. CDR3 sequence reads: CASSSYGAGGDYGYTF. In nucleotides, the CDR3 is TGTGCCAGCAGTTCTTACGGGGCCGGGGGCGACTATGGCTACACCTTC.

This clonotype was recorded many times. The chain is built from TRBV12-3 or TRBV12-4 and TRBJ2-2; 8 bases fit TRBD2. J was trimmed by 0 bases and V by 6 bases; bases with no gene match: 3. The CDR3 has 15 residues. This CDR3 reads CASRPGLANTGELFF. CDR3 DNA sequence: TGTGCCAGCAGACCGGGACTAGCGAACACCGGGGAGCTGTTTTTT.

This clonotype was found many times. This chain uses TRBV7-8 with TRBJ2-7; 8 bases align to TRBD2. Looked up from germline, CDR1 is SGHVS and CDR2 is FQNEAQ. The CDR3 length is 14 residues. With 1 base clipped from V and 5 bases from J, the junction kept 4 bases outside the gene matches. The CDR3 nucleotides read TGTGCCAGCAGCTTAGTGGGACTAGGGGACGAGCAGTACTTC. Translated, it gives CASSLVGLGDEQYF.